One sample yielded the 29 T cell receptor beta chains listed below, sequenced in a study of a mutant IDH1 vaccine in newly diagnosed glioma. TCRdb's copy holds only in-frame clones and misses some; the assay was immunoSEQ multiplex PCR. The sample records some 59,000 clones, approximately 78% being singletons. Time point noted: baseline, week 1 (first vaccination visit). Treatment of the sample: pre-vaccination baseline after standard-of-care therapy. Source: PBMCs, taken from a glioma patient treated with radiotherapy, temozolomide or both. All receptors come from a man aged 18 to 30 with glioma.

The rearrangement uses TRBV29-1 and TRBJ2-7; weak D call: TRBD1 (6 bases). The CDR3 covers 12 residues. Germline lookup yields CDR1 SQVTM and CDR2 ANQGSEA. V lost 5 bases, J lost 2 bases, and 10 bases lay in between. In DNA, the CDR3 is TGCAGCGTTCTTGGACAGCCCTACGAGCAGTACTTC. Amino acids: CSVLGQPYEQYF.

The DNA for the CDR3 is TGTGCCAGCAGTTACTCCGGGACAGGGAACTATGGCTACACCTTC. Residues: CASSYSGTGNYGYTF. The chain recombines TRBV6-5 with TRBJ1-2; 9 nucleotides agree with TRBD1. Trimming cost V 0 bases and J 2 bases; bases outside gene matches: 1. CDR1 and CDR2 from the germline V gene are MNHEY and SVGAGI. This CDR3 contains 15 residues.

The CDR3 nucleotides are TGTGCCAGCAGCCTGGGAGTCGTAAGGGATGAGCAGTACTTC. Translated, it gives CASSLGVVRDEQYF. The chain carries TRBV7-9 and TRBJ2-7, with a tentative D call TRBD2 (5 bases). Germline V lookup: CDR1 SEHNR, CDR2 FQNEAQ (reference sequence). Trimming cost V 5 bases and J 7 bases, with 18 bases left between them. The CDR3 is 14 amino acids. Using reference TRBV7-9 and TRBJ2-7 for the parts outside the CDR3, the full variable domain is DTGVSQNPRHKITKRGQNVTFRCDPISEHNRLYWYRQTLGQGPEFLTYFQNEAQLEKSRLLSDRFSAERPKGSFSTLEIQRTEQGDSAMYLCASSLGVVRDEQYFGPGTRLTVT.

This clone was counted between two and nine times. The genes are TRBV2 and TRBJ1-4; D is possibly TRBD1 (5 bases). CDR3 size: 13 residues. Germline CDR1 reads SNHLY; CDR2 reads FYNNEI. The V and J ends lost 6 bases and 8 bases respectively, with 13 bases between them. The DNA of the CDR3 is TGTGCCAGCAGAGGGACGGCGGACGAAAAACTGTTTTTT. The encoded protein is CASRGTADEKLFF.

This chain joins TRBV19 and TRBJ1-2, with 10 bases that match TRBD1. CDR3 length equals 15 residues. J was trimmed by 2 bases and V by 8 bases; bases with no gene match: 8. From germline, CDR1 is LNHDA and CDR2 SQIVND (reference sequence). The CDR3 protein is CASDLTGGANYGYTF. In DNA form, the CDR3 reads TGTGCCAGTGACTTGACAGGGGGCGCAAACTATGGCTACACCTTC.

The chain recombines TRBV7-9 with TRBJ2-2, with D unresolved. This CDR3 is 13 amino acids long. Germline CDR1 reads SEHNR; CDR2 reads FQNEAQ (reference sequence). Deletions cut 3 bases from V and 7 bases from J, with 9 bases between. The CDR3 sequence: CASSFMGGGELFF. The CDR3 bases are TGTGCCAGCAGCTTTATGGGTGGCGGGGAGCTGTTTTTT.

J is TRBJ2-3 and V is TRBV9; 11 bases are shared with TRBD1. The germline gives CDR1 SGDLS, CDR2 YYNGEE. V was clipped by 2 bases and J by 3 bases; unmatched bases: 5. This CDR3 region has 16 residues. In DNA form, the CDR3 reads TGTGCCAGCAGCGTCGGACAGGGGGCAATGACAGATACGCAGTATTTT. The encoded protein is CASSVGQGAMTDTQYF.

J is TRBJ1-4 and V is TRBV30; D gene unclear. V gave up 3 bases and J gave up 4 bases, with 18 bases separating them. The CDR3 covers 16 residues. The V gene's germline CDR1 is GTSNPN and CDR2 SVGIG (reference sequence). DNA for the CDR3: TGTGCCTGGAGGCCGGGTTCCGGTAGGCTTAATGAAAAACTGTTTTTT. Translated, it gives CAWRPGSGRLNEKLFF.

The chain couples TRBV6-6 to TRBJ1-5; the match to TRBD1 covers 9 bases. CDR1 MNHNY and CDR2 SVGAGI come from the germline V gene (reference sequence). Trimming took 6 bases from V and 5 from J; bases not matched to a gene: 8. The CDR3 sequence is 15 residues long. CDR3 protein: CASRSGQGIDQPQHF. The CDR3 DNA sequence: TGTGCCAGCAGGTCCGGACAGGGGATCGATCAGCCCCAGCATTTT.

V gene TRBV6-5 combines with J gene TRBJ1-2; D not certain. V was shortened by 0 bases and J by 3 bases, with 8 bases between the two germline ends. The CDR3 extends over 14 amino acids. In germline, CDR1 is MNHEY, CDR2 SVGAGI. This CDR3 is CASSYSVIDYGYTF. The CDR3 DNA reads as TGTGCCAGCAGTTACTCGGTGATAGACTATGGCTACACCTTC.

The chain combines TRBV6-1 with TRBJ2-5; 10 bases match TRBD1. With 4 bases clipped from V and 5 bases from J, the junction kept 1 base outside the gene matches. Germline lookup yields CDR1 MNHNS and CDR2 SASEGT. The CDR3 sequence is 13 residues long. The CDR3 here is CASSGGQGETQYF. The CDR3 DNA sequence: TGTGCCAGCAGTGGGGGACAGGGGGAGACCCAGTACTTC.

V and J are TRBV7-9 and TRBJ1-2; tentative D call: TRBD1 (6 bases). V lost 3 bases and J lost 4, with 18 bases in between. Germline V CDR1 and CDR2: SEHNR, FQNEAQ (reference sequence). The CDR3 extends over 16 amino acids. The CDR3 DNA sequence: TGTGCCAGCAGCTTCCAGAGACCAGACAGGCTCTATGGCTACACCTTC. Amino acids: CASSFQRPDRLYGYTF.

The gene calls are TRBV4-3 and TRBJ2-6, with 8 positions matching TRBD1. From germline, CDR1 is LGHNA and CDR2 YSLEER. There are 15 residues in the CDR3. V shed 4 bases, J shed 4 bases, and the junction held 3 bases outside the gene matches. The CDR3 bases are TGCGCCAGCAGCCGGACAGGGACCGGGGCCAACGTCCTGACTTTC. Amino acid sequence: CASSRTGTGANVLTF.

This clone was seen a single time. As DNA, the CDR3 is TGTGCCAGCAGGCTCTCCTATAATTACAATGAGCAGTTCTTC. Its translation: CASRLSYNYNEQFF. The chain uses TRBV6-5 and TRBJ2-1; D is unresolved. Trimming left V 6 bases short and J 4 bases short, with 13 bases between. CDR3 length: 14 amino acids. CDR1 and CDR2 from the germline V gene are MNHEY and SVGAGI.

This clone was detected only once. The V call is TRBV15, the J call TRBJ2-7, with 7 bases identical to TRBD1. CDR1 is LNHNV and CDR2 is YYDKDF in the germline V gene (reference sequence). This CDR3 has 15 residues. After removal of 4 bases from V and 1 base from J, the junction contained 7 bases not matched to a gene. The CDR3 region has the DNA TGTGCCACCAGCACTCCTGGACAGGTTTCCTACGAGCAGTACTTC. Translating it yields CATSTPGQVSYEQYF.

This rearrangement joins TRBV9 to TRBJ2-2; TRBD2 agrees at 9 bases. The CDR3 sequence is 18 residues long. J gave up 4 bases and V 3 bases, and 13 bases lay outside the gene matches. Germline CDR1 reads SGDLS; CDR2 reads YYNGEE. This chain's CDR3 is CASSAEIQRGAFTGELFF. CDR3 coding DNA: TGTGCCAGCAGCGCCGAAATTCAGCGGGGGGCCTTCACCGGGGAGCTGTTTTTT.

This chain uses TRBV15 with TRBJ1-3; D is perhaps TRBD1 (6 bases). The V gene lost 4 bases and the J gene lost 0 bases, with 10 bases spanning the gap. This CDR3 contains 15 residues. Germline V CDR1 and CDR2: LNHNV, YYDKDF (reference sequence). For the CDR3, the DNA is TGTGCCACCAGCACCGGACAGTCCTCTGGAAACACCATATATTTT. Amino acids: CATSTGQSSGNTIYF. Full variable domain (rest looked up from reference TRBV15 and TRBJ1-3): DAMVIQNPRYQVTQFGKPVTLSCSQTLNHNVMYWYQQKSSQAPKLLFHYYDKDFNNEADTPDNFQSRRPNTSFCFLDIRSPGLGDTAMYLCATSTGQSSGNTIYFGEGSWLTVV.

The chain employs TRBV7-2 and TRBJ1-1, with TRBD1 matching 7 bases. Trimming removed 1 base from V and 1 base from J; junction bases left unmatched: 3. The length of the CDR3 is 15 residues. The germline CDR1 and CDR2 sequences are SGHTA and FQGNSA. The CDR3 DNA sequence: TGTGCCAGCAGCTTAGAGGGGGCCTGGAACACTGAAGCTTTCTTT. Translated: CASSLEGAWNTEAFF.

This chain uses TRBV29-1 with TRBJ1-4; D not certain. The CDR3 contains 13 residues. The V and J ends lost 1 base and 3 bases respectively, with 6 bases between them. Germline V lookup: CDR1 SQVTM, CDR2 ANQGSEA. CDR3 sequence reads: CSVEAPANEKLFF. In DNA form, the CDR3 reads TGCAGCGTTGAAGCCCCCGCTAATGAAAAACTGTTTTTT.

J is TRBJ2-5 and V is TRBV5-4; D not certain. The V and J ends lost 4 bases and 3 bases respectively, with 7 bases between them. Germline lookup yields CDR1 SGHNT and CDR2 YYREEE (reference sequence). This CDR3 has 12 amino acids. CDR3 sequence reads: CASSLYKETQYF. DNA of the CDR3: TGTGCCAGCAGCCTGTACAAAGAGACCCAGTACTTC. The variable domain in full, with the rest retrieved from reference TRBV5-4 and TRBJ2-5, is ETGVTQSPTHLIKTRGQQVTLRCSSQSGHNTVSWYQQALGQGPQFIFQYYREEENGRGNFPPRFSGLQFPNYSSELNVNALELDDSALYLCASSLYKETQYFGPGTRLLVL.

This clone was observed a few times. This sequence joins TRBV19 and TRBJ2-2, with 9 bases matching TRBD1. The CDR3 length is 15 residues. CDR1 and CDR2 from the germline V gene are LNHDA and SQIVND (reference sequence). Losses at the gene ends were 9 bases for V and 6 bases for J; bases not matched to a gene: 11. The CDR3 bases are TGTGCCAGCTTACCGGGACAGGGCATACCCGGGGAGCTGTTTTTT. Its protein is CASLPGQGIPGELFF.

The V and J genes are TRBV6-6 and TRBJ2-7; 7 bases map to TRBD1. CDR3 length: 15 amino acids. The V gene's germline CDR1 is MNHNY and CDR2 SVGAGI (reference sequence). V shed 4 bases, J shed 0 bases, and the junction held 6 bases outside the gene matches. The CDR3 sequence: CASSLRDRSSYEQYF. The CDR3 DNA reads TGTGCCAGCAGTTTAAGGGACAGAAGCTCCTACGAGCAGTACTTC.

Written as DNA, the CDR3 is TGTGCCAGCAGTTTCGACAGGGCGAAGACTGAAGCTTTCTTT. Translated: CASSFDRAKTEAFF. The rearrangement links TRBV6-5 to TRBJ1-1; 7 positions match TRBD1. The germline CDR1 and CDR2 sequences are MNHEY and SVGAGI. The CDR3 contains 14 residues. The ends lost 4 bases at V and 5 bases at J; junction bases unmatched: 7.

V usage is TRBV18 and J usage is TRBJ2-7; D is uncertain. The germline V gene has CDR1 KGHSH and CDR2 LQKENI. The CDR3 is 15 amino acids. The V end was cut by 4 bases, the J end by 12 bases, with 25 bases between. In DNA form, the CDR3 reads TGTGCCAGCTCACGTGGCAGCCAAATGTACTATGGGCCGTACTTC. Its translation is CASSRGSQMYYGPYF.

V and J are TRBV6-5 and TRBJ1-1; D might be TRBD1 (6 bases). Trimming left V 2 bases short and J 4 bases short, with 11 bases between. The CDR3 contains 14 residues. CDR1 is MNHEY and CDR2 is SVGAGI in the germline V gene. The CDR3 region is CASSYLQGPTEAFF. The CDR3 DNA follows: TGTGCCAGCAGTTACCTACAGGGTCCCACTGAAGCTTTCTTT.

This rearrangement joins TRBV4-2 to TRBJ1-2; the D is unclear. Trimming removed 0 bases at V and 4 bases at J, with 12 bases between. This CDR3 has 15 amino acids. CDR1 is LGHNA and CDR2 is YNFKEQ in the germline V gene. Here the CDR3 reads CASSQDLDFLYGYTF. The CDR3 coding sequence is TGTGCCAGCAGCCAAGATCTTGACTTCCTCTATGGCTACACCTTC.

This rearrangement joins TRBV9 to TRBJ2-7; 10 positions match TRBD2. The CDR3 extends over 18 amino acids. Germline V gene lookup returns CDR1 SGDLS and CDR2 YYNGEE. The ends lost 0 bases at V and 6 bases at J; junction bases unmatched: 15. The DNA for the CDR3 is TGTGCCAGCAGCGTAGGGACTAGCGGAACCTATACCTATTCCGAGCAGTACTTC. Amino acid sequence: CASSVGTSGTYTYSEQYF.

V usage is TRBV7-9 and J usage is TRBJ2-7; D perhaps matches TRBD1 (6 bases). CDR1 and CDR2 (germline): SEHNR, FQNEAQ (reference sequence). This CDR3 has 14 amino acids. The V gene lost 6 bases and the J gene lost 4 bases, with 16 bases spanning the gap. The CDR3 DNA reads TGTGCCAGCAGTTCAGGGGTTACCCTTTACGAGCAGTACTTC. The encoded protein is CASSSGVTLYEQYF.

This clone rates as medium-sized (0.01 to 0.1%). The chain carries TRBV13 and TRBJ1-1; weak D call: TRBD1 (5 bases). CDR1 and CDR2 (germline): PRHDT, FYEKMQ (reference sequence). The CDR3 totals 14 residues. The V end was cut by 6 bases, the J end by 3 bases, with 14 bases between. The CDR3 spells CASSSEGRDTEAFF. CDR3 DNA: TGTGCCAGCAGTTCCGAGGGGCGAGACACTGAAGCTTTCTTT.